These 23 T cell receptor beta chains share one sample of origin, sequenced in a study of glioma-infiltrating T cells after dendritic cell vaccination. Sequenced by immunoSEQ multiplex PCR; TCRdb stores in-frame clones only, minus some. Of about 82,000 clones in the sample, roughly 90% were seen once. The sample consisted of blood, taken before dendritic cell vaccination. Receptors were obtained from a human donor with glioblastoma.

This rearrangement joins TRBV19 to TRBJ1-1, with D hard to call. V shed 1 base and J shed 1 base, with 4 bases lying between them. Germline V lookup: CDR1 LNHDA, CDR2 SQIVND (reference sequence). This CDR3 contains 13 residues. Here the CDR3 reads CASSIVENTEAFF. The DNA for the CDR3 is TGTGCCAGTAGTATAGTAGAGAACACTGAAGCTTTCTTT. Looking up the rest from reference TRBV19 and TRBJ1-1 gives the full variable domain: DGGITQSPKYLFRKEGQNVTLSCEQNLNHDAMYWYRQDPGQGLRLIYYSQIVNDFQKGDIAEGYSVSREKKESFPLTVTSAQKNPTAFYLCASSIVENTEAFFGQGTRLTVV.

This chain's CDR3 is CASSPRLLTNYGYTF. The CDR3 nucleotides read TGTGCCAGCAGCCCTCGACTCTTGACTAACTATGGCTACACCTTC. This chain uses TRBV6-5 with TRBJ1-2; D not certain. Germline values: CDR1 MNHEY, CDR2 SVGAGI. V gave up 6 bases and J gave up 0 bases, with 14 bases separating them. There are 15 residues in the CDR3.

This CDR3 reads CASSMDRVADTQYF. The CDR3 DNA reads as TGTGCCAGTAGTATGGACAGGGTCGCAGATACGCAGTATTTT. The V call is TRBV19, the J call TRBJ2-3; the match to TRBD1 covers 8 bases. The germline V gene encodes CDR1 LNHDA and CDR2 SQIVND (reference sequence). The length of the CDR3 is 14 residues. V trimming: 3 bases; J trimming: 4 bases; junction bases outside the gene matches: 3.

The CDR3 sequence is CASSLEGVGANVLTF. CDR3 sequence (DNA): TGTGCCAGCAGCTTGGAGGGGGTTGGGGCCAACGTCCTGACTTTC. This sequence joins TRBV5-4 and TRBJ2-6, with D possibly being TRBD1 (6 bases). Germline CDR1 is SGHNT and CDR2 is YYREEE (reference sequence). This CDR3 spans 15 amino acids. Deletions cut 0 bases from V and 3 bases from J, with 7 bases between.

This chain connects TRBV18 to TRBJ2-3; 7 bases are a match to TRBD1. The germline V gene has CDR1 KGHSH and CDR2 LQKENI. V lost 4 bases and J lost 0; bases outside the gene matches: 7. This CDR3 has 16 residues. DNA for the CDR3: TGTGCCAGCTCACAAAATGGACAGGAGAGCACAGATACGCAGTATTTT. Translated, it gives CASSQNGQESTDTQYF.

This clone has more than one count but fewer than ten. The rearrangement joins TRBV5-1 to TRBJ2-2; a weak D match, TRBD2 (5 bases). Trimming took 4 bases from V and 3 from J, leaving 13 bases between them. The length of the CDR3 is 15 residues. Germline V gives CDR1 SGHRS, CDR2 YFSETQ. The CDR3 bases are TGCGCCAGCAGCGTGGGCCGGGGTCACACCGGGGAGCTGTTTTTT. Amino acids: CASSVGRGHTGELFF.

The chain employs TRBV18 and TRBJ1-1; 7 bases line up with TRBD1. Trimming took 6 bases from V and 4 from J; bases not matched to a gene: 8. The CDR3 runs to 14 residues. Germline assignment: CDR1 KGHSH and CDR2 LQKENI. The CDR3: CASSETTGPTEAFF. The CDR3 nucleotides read TGTGCCAGCTCGGAAACGACAGGGCCCACTGAAGCTTTCTTT.

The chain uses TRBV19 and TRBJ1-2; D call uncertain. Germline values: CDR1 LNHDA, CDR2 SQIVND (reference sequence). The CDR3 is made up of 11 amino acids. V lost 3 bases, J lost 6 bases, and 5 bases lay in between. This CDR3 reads CASSISDGYTF. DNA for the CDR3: TGTGCCAGTAGTATTTCGGATGGCTACACCTTC.

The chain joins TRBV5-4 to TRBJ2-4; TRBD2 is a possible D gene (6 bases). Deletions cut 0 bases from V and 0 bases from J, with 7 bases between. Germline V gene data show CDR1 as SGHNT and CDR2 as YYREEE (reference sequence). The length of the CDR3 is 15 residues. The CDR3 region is CASSLAGLAKNIQYF. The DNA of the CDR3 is TGTGCCAGCAGCTTGGCGGGACTAGCCAAAAACATTCAGTACTTC.

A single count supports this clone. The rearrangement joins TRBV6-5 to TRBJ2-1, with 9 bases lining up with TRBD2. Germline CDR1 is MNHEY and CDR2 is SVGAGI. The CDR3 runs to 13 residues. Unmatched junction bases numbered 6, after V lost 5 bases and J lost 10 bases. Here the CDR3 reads CASSGLAGREQFF. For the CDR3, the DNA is TGTGCCAGCAGTGGGCTAGCGGGGAGGGAGCAGTTCTTC.

The CDR3 DNA is TGCGCCAGCAGCCCAGGCGCGCAGGGGGCCGGGGAGCTGTTTTTT. Amino acid sequence: CASSPGAQGAGELFF. This rearrangement joins TRBV5-1 to TRBJ2-2; 7 bases match TRBD1. Unmatched junction bases numbered 9, after V lost 4 bases and J lost 6 bases. Looked up from germline, CDR1 is SGHRS and CDR2 is YFSETQ. There are 15 residues in the CDR3. Looking up the rest from reference TRBV5-1 and TRBJ2-2 gives the full variable domain: KAGVTQTPRYLIKTRGQQVTLSCSPISGHRSVSWYQQTPGQGLQFLFEYFSETQRNKGNFPGRFSGRQFSNSRSEMNVSTLELGDSALYLCASSPGAQGAGELFFGEGSRLTVL.

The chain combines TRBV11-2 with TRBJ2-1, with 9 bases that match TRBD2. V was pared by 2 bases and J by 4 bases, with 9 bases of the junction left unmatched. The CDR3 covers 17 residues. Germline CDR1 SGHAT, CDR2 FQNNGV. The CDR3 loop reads CASSLRFAGGQYNEQFF. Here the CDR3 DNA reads TGTGCCAGCAGCTTACGATTCGCGGGAGGGCAATACAATGAGCAGTTCTTC.

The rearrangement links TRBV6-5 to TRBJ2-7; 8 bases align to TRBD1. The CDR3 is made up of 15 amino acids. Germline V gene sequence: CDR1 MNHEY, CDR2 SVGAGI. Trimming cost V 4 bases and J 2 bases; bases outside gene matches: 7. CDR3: CASSSRGQVTYEQYF. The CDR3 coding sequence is TGTGCCAGCAGTTCGCGGGGACAGGTGACCTACGAGCAGTACTTC.

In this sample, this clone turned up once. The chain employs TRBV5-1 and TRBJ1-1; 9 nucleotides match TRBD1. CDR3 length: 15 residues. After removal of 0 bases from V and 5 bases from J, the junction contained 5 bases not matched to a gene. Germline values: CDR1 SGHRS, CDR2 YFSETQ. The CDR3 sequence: CASSLVQGAGTEAFF. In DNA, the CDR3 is TGCGCCAGCAGCTTGGTACAGGGGGCAGGTACTGAAGCTTTCTTT. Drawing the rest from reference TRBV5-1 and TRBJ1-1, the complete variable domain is KAGVTQTPRYLIKTRGQQVTLSCSPISGHRSVSWYQQTPGQGLQFLFEYFSETQRNKGNFPGRFSGRQFSNSRSEMNVSTLELGDSALYLCASSLVQGAGTEAFFGQGTRLTVV.

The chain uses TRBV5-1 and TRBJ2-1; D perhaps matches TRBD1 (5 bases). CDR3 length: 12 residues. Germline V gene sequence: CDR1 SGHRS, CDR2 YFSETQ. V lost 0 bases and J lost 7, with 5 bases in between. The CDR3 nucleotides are TGCGCCAGCAGCTTGGAGGGGAATGAGCAGTTCTTC. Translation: CASSLEGNEQFF.

The CDR3 reads CASSPRGTLKSGNTIYF. The CDR3 DNA is TGTGCCAGTAGTCCCCGCGGGACCCTCAAGTCTGGAAACACCATATATTTT. The V and J genes are TRBV19 and TRBJ1-3; D may be TRBD1 (5 bases). Germline V lookup: CDR1 LNHDA, CDR2 SQIVND (reference sequence). V was cut by 5 bases and J by 1 base, with 18 bases left in between. The length of the CDR3 is 17 residues.

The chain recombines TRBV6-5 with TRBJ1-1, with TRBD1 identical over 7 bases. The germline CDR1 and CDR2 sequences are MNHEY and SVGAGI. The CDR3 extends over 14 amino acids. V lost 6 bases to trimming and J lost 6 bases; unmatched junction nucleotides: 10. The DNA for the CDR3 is TGTGCCAGCAGCAGAGGGACAGCCGTCCCTGAAGCTTTCTTT. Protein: CASSRGTAVPEAFF.

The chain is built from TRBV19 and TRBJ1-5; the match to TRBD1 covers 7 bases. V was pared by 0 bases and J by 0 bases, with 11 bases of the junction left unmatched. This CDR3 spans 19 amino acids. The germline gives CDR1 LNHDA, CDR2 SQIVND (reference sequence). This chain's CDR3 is CASSIEKRRGTVSNQPQHF. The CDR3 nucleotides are TGTGCCAGTAGTATAGAAAAACGAAGAGGGACAGTTAGCAATCAGCCCCAGCATTTT.

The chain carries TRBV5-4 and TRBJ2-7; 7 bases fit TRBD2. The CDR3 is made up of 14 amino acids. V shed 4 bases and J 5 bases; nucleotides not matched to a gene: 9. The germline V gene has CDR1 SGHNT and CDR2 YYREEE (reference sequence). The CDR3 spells CASSRSGYGNEQYF. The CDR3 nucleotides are TGTGCCAGCAGCCGTAGCGGGTACGGGAACGAGCAGTACTTC.

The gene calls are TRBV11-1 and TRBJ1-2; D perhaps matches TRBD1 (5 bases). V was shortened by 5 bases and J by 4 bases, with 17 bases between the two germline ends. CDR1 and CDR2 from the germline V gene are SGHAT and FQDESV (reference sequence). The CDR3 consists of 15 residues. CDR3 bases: TGTGCCAGCAGCCCCCACCACACCGACAGCTATGGCTACACCTTC. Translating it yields CASSPHHTDSYGYTF. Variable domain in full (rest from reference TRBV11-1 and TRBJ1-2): EAEVAQSPRYKITEKSQAVAFWCDPISGHATLYWYRQILGQGPELLVQFQDESVVDDSQLPKDRFSAERLKGVDSTLKIQPAELGDSAMYLCASSPHHTDSYGYTFGSGTRLTVV.

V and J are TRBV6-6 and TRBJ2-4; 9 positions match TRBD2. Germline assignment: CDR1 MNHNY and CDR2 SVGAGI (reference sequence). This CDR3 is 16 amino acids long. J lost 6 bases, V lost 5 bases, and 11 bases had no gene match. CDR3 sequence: CASSLGSGRGGNIQYF. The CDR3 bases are TGTGCCAGCAGTCTAGGTAGCGGGAGAGGCGGAAACATTCAGTACTTC.

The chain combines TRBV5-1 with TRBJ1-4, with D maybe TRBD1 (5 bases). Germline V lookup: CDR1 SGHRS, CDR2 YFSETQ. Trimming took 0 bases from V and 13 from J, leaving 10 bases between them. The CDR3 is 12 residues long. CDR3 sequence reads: CASSLEGLVLFF. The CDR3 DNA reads TGCGCCAGCAGCTTGGAGGGGTTGGTACTGTTTTTT.

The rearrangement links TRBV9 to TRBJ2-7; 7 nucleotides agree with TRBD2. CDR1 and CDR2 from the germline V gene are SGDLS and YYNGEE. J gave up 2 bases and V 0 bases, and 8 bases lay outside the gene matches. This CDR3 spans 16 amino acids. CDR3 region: CASSVGEGAGAYEQYF. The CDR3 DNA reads TGTGCCAGCAGCGTAGGGGAGGGAGCAGGAGCCTACGAGCAGTACTTC.